Shown below are 2 T cell receptor beta chains from a single sample sequenced in a study of post-analysis software for immune sequencing data. Their antigens remain unidentified. Findings and limits, study-wide: In patients, roughly five TRBV segments were more frequent than in controls, with TRBV5-6, TRBV5-1 and TRBV20-1 among them.

Incorporated into the TCR beta cDNA libraries were unique molecular identifiers, which served to reduce PCR and sequencing biases. A single record per CDR3 protein comes from TCRdb applying MiXCR to the PCR reads. The data contain about 820,000 distinct CDR3 sequences, around 53% of them singletons. Sequencing used blood. The receptors were sampled from a girl between 10 and 17 years old with multiple sclerosis.

In this sample, this clonotype turned up a few times. The V call is TRBV2, the J call TRBJ1-2; unclear D gene. V was cut by 6 bases and J by 6 bases, with 14 bases left in between. CDR1 is SNHLY and CDR2 is FYNNEI in the germline V gene. This CDR3 spans 13 amino acids. CDR3 sequence (DNA): TGTGCCAGCAGGTCCACAGAGGGAGATGGCTACACCTTC. This sequence encodes CASRSTEGDGYTF.

A few counts support this clonotype. The CDR3 DNA reads TGTGCCAGCAGTAAGATGGGTGGCTACACCTTC. It translates to CASSKMGGYTF. The chain has TRBV6-5 and TRBJ1-2; unclear D gene. This CDR3 comprises 11 residues. The V and J ends lost 5 bases and 7 bases respectively, with 8 bases between them. In germline, CDR1 is MNHEY, CDR2 SVGAGI.